The 20 T cell receptor beta chains presented below share a single source sample, sequenced in a study of blood T cells in healthy people across ages. PCR was performed a second time for about 7 to 12 cycles using a sample-barcoded 5' primer and a J-beta primer mix. TCRdb re-derived calls from the 5' RACE reads in MiXCR, one entry per CDR3 protein. The sample lists 700,000 to 850,000 distinct CDR3 sequences; less than 70% were seen once. Specimen: blood. Source of these receptors: an elderly man in good health.

This clonotype was seen only a few times. The gene calls are TRBV25-1 and TRBJ2-7; TRBD2 matches at 14 bases. After removal of 4 bases from V and 2 bases from J, the junction contained 13 bases not matched to a gene. Germline CDR1 is MGHDK and CDR2 is SYGVNS. The CDR3 loop spans 19 amino acids. This chain's CDR3 is CASSGRLAGGPWSAYEQYF. DNA for the CDR3: TGTGCCAGCAGTGGTAGACTAGCGGGAGGGCCGTGGTCGGCCTACGAGCAGTACTTC.

J is TRBJ2-5 and V is TRBV20-1; 10 bases line up with TRBD2. Trimming at V came to 3 bases and at J to 0 bases, leaving 4 bases not matched to a gene. Germline V lookup: CDR1 DFQATT, CDR2 SNEGSKA (reference sequence). The CDR3 runs to 15 residues. In DNA form, the CDR3 reads TGCAGTGCTAGTGGGACTAGCGACTACCAAGAGACCCAGTACTTC. Translated: CSASGTSDYQETQYF.

J is TRBJ2-1 and V is TRBV6-1; D gene uncertain. V was clipped by 1 base and J by 12 bases, with 7 bases between them. Germline-derived CDR1 and CDR2 are MNHNS and SASEGT. The length of the CDR3 is 11 residues. CDR3 region: CASSEGGRQFF. CDR3 DNA sequence: TGTGCCAGCAGTGAAGGGGGAAGGCAGTTCTTC.

The rearrangement uses TRBV29-1 and TRBJ2-7; tentative D call: TRBD2 (6 bases). This CDR3 has 13 amino acids. V lost 4 bases and J lost 0, with 10 bases in between. The germline V gene has CDR1 SQVTM and CDR2 ANQGSEA. The CDR3 loop reads CSVGGADSYEQYF. The CDR3 DNA reads TGCAGCGTTGGCGGGGCCGACTCCTACGAGCAGTACTTC.

The V call is TRBV9, the J call TRBJ2-5, with D maybe TRBD1 (6 bases). The V gene lost 0 bases and the J gene lost 2 bases, with 17 bases spanning the gap. Germline loops: CDR1 SGDLS, CDR2 YYNGEE. The length of the CDR3 is 17 residues. The CDR3 coding sequence is TGTGCCAGCAGCGTAGATGATTTTAGGGGGTGTCAAGAGACCCAGTACTTC. It specifies CASSVDDFRGCQETQYF.

The chain combines TRBV6-5 with TRBJ1-5, with 10 bases lining up with TRBD1. The J segment lost 4 bases and the V segment lost 6 bases, leaving 9 bases of the junction unmatched. This CDR3 has 16 residues. Germline loops: CDR1 MNHEY, CDR2 SVGAGI. CDR3 coding DNA: TGTGCCAGCAGGCCCCTGGGGACAGGGGTGAATCAGCCCCAGCATTTT. As protein: CASRPLGTGVNQPQHF.

The sample holds a few counts of this clonotype. V and J are TRBV20-1 and TRBJ2-7; TRBD1 aligns across 12 bases. V shed 5 bases and J 6 bases; nucleotides not matched to a gene: 8. Germline V CDR1 and CDR2: DFQATT, SNEGSKA (reference sequence). CDR3 length: 14 residues. The CDR3 nucleotides read TGCAGTGCTTACCTCGGGACAGGGGGCGGCGAGCAGTACTTC. This translates into CSAYLGTGGGEQYF.

The J gene is TRBJ2-1, the V gene TRBV7-2, with D maybe TRBD1 (6 bases). There are 17 residues in the CDR3. The V gene lost 5 bases and the J gene lost 10 bases, with 27 bases spanning the gap. The germline V gene has CDR1 SGHTA and CDR2 FQGNSA. The CDR3 sequence is CASSNKPGQHRPYEQFF. CDR3 nucleotides: TGTGCCAGCAGCAACAAACCGGGACAACATCGCCCCTACGAGCAGTTCTTC.

The chain joins TRBV29-1 to TRBJ2-1, with 8 bases lining up with TRBD1. The CDR3 runs to 12 residues. V was pared by 7 bases and J by 7 bases, with 6 bases of the junction left unmatched. The V gene's germline CDR1 is SQVTM and CDR2 ANQGSEA. In DNA form, the CDR3 reads TGCAGCGAACGGACAGGGACGAATGAGCAGTTCTTC. This gives the protein CSERTGTNEQFF.

Comments on this clonotype: A read error may be the cause here, since a much bigger clone is one base away. The genes are TRBV21-1 and TRBJ2-7; the D segment call TRBD2 is taken from the table without a DNA check. TRBV21-1 is classified as a pseudogene. This CDR3 comprises 18 residues. This chain's CDR3 is CACSKGPGLAGRGHEQYF. CDR3 DNA: TGTGCCTGCAGCAAAGGACCGGGACTAGCGGGCCGAGGCCACGAGCAGTACTTC.

The rearrangement links TRBV12-3 or TRBV12-4 to TRBJ2-7, with D perhaps matching TRBD1 (6 bases). The V gene lost 1 base and the J gene lost 0 bases, with 7 bases spanning the gap. CDR3 length equals 14 residues. CDR3 DNA: TGTGCCAGCAGTTTAGGGACAGTCTCCTACGAGCAGTACTTC. As protein: CASSLGTVSYEQYF.

This sequence joins TRBV27 and TRBJ2-2; D perhaps matches TRBD2 (6 bases). Trimming took off 6 bases at V and 1 base at J, with 12 bases between the two ends. Germline CDR1 MNHEY, CDR2 SMNVEV (reference sequence). CDR3 length equals 15 residues. Here the CDR3 reads CASSPIGGNTGELFF. The CDR3 DNA follows: TGTGCCAGCAGCCCGATCGGGGGGAACACCGGGGAGCTGTTTTTT.

Points on this clonotype: At one boundary the junction diverges from the germline segment, which might be a read error. The rearrangement joins TRBV12-3 or TRBV12-4 to TRBJ2-5; a possible D gene is TRBD1 (5 bases). The last part of the DNA fits TRBJ2-7 better; the J call may be wrong. CDR3 length: 12 amino acids. CDR3 nucleotides: TGTGCCAGCAATTTAGGGCAGGGCGAGCAGTACTTC. This gives the protein CASNLGQGEQYF.

The chain has TRBV3-1 and TRBJ2-3, with D maybe TRBD2 (6 bases). This CDR3 spans 14 amino acids. Trimming removed 1 base from V and 5 bases from J, with 10 bases in between. Germline CDR1 LGHDT, CDR2 YNNKEL (reference sequence). CDR3 residues: CASSQAGDGDTQYF. The CDR3 DNA follows: TGTGCCAGCAGCCAAGCGGGAGATGGAGATACGCAGTATTTT.

This clonotype has just a few counts. CDR3 in amino acids: CSAEHPEPSAHEQFF. The CDR3 bases are TGCAGTGCTGAGCACCCGGAACCCAGCGCCCACGAGCAGTTCTTC. This rearrangement joins TRBV20-1 to TRBJ2-1; no definite D call. V was cut by 5 bases and J by 10 bases, with 24 bases left in between. The germline V gene has CDR1 DFQATT and CDR2 SNEGSKA (reference sequence). The CDR3 consists of 15 residues.

The J gene is TRBJ1-5, the V gene TRBV6-6, with TRBD1 as a possible D gene (5 bases). Germline V lookup: CDR1 MNHNY, CDR2 SVGAGI (reference sequence). The CDR3 is made up of 16 amino acids. Trimming removed 0 bases from V and 3 bases from J, with 12 bases in between. The CDR3 DNA is TGTGCCAGCAGTTACTCTAGGCAGGGAAACAATCAGCCCCAGCATTTT. This translates into CASSYSRQGNNQPQHF.

The chain uses TRBV7-8 and TRBJ1-2; D is unresolved. CDR1 is SGHVS, CDR2 FQNEAQ, per germline. Deletions cut 1 base from V and 1 base from J, with 16 bases between. This CDR3 is built from 17 residues. CDR3 DNA: TGTGCCAGCAGCTTAGAGGGCCAGGCTTCCTATAACTATGGCTACACCTTC. This gives the protein CASSLEGQASYNYGYTF.

This clonotype was recorded once. The chain links TRBV28 to TRBJ2-1, with D perhaps matching TRBD2 (5 bases). CDR3 size: 13 residues. The germline V gene has CDR1 MDHEN and CDR2 SYDVKM. V lost 6 bases to trimming and J lost 4 bases, with 10 bases between them. Here the CDR3 DNA reads TGTGCCAGCAGGCTGGACTGGTACAATGAGCAGTTCTTC. This sequence encodes CASRLDWYNEQFF.

V usage is TRBV29-1 and J usage is TRBJ2-1; 7 bases agree with TRBD2. The J call may not be correct, given that the DNA end is closer to TRBJ2-7. Germline assignment: CDR1 SQVTM and CDR2 ANQGSEA. The CDR3 runs to 14 residues. The CDR3 sequence: CSVEEGGNYNEQYF. CDR3 coding DNA: TGCAGCGTTGAAGAGGGAGGGAACTACAATGAGCAGTACTTC.

J is TRBJ2-1 and V is TRBV6-4, with TRBD1 identical over 11 bases. CDR1 and CDR2 (germline): MRHNA, SNTAGT. CDR3 length equals 16 residues. The V segment lost 3 bases and the J segment 5 bases; nucleotides outside the gene matches: 6. CDR3 amino acids: CASSEDRGRADNEQFF. The CDR3, as DNA: TGTGCCAGCAGTGAGGACAGGGGGCGCGCGGACAATGAGCAGTTCTTC.